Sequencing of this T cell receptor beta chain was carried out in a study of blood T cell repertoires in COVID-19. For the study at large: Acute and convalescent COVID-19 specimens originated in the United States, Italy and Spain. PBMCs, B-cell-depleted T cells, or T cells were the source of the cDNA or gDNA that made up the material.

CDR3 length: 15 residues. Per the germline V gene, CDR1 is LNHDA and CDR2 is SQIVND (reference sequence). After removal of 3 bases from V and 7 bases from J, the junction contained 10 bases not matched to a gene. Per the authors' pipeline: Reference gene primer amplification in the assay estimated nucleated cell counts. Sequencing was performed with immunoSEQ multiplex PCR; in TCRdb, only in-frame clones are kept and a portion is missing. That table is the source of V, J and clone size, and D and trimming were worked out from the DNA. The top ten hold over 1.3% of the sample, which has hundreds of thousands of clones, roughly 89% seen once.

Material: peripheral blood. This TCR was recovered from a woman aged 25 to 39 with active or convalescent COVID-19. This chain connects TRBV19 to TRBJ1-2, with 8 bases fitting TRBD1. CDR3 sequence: CASSIGTGQGGGYTF. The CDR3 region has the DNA TGTGCCAGTAGTATCGGCACCGGACAGGGCGGTGGCTACACCTTC.